The clone carrying this T cell receptor (beta chain) was observed once. The data stem from a study of glioma-infiltrating T cells after dendritic cell vaccination. Whole-study context: Glioblastoma patients came from Phase I and II dendritic cell vaccination trials.

No glioblastoma patient carried an isocitrate dehydrogenase mutation. Sequencing was performed with immunoSEQ multiplex PCR; in TCRdb, only in-frame clones are kept and a portion is missing. Of around 90,000 clones in the sample, about 80% were seen once. The sample consisted of blood, taken before dendritic cell vaccination. The TCR comes from a human donor with glioblastoma.

The CDR3 protein is CASSRDRAPYNEQFF. The CDR3 DNA follows: TGTGCCAGCAGCAGGGACAGGGCCCCCTACAATGAGCAGTTCTTC. The gene calls are TRBV28 and TRBJ2-1; 9 bases align to TRBD1. The CDR3 runs to 15 residues. The V segment lost 6 bases and the J segment 2 bases; nucleotides outside the gene matches: 5. The germline V gene has CDR1 MDHEN and CDR2 SYDVKM.